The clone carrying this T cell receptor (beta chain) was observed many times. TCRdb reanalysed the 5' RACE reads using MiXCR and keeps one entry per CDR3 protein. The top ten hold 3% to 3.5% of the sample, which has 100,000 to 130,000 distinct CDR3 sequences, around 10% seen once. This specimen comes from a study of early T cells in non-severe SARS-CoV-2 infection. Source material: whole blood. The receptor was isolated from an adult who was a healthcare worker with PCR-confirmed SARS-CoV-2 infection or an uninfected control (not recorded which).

The CDR3 DNA reads as TGTGCCAGCAGCAAAGAGGGGGAAGGGACCCAGTACTTC. This codes for CASSKEGEGTQYF. The chain recombines TRBV21-1 with TRBJ2-5; the table's TRBD1 call for D was not verified on the DNA. TRBV21-1 counts as a pseudogene. CDR3 length: 13 residues.